This T cell receptor beta chain was profiled in a study of T cell repertoires in cytomegalovirus infection. TCRdb used MiXCR to reprocess the reads, holding one entry per CDR3 protein. The sample lists about 400,000 distinct CDR3 sequences, roughly 18% occurring once. Germline lookup yields CDR1 SEHNR and CDR2 FQNEAQ (reference sequence). With V trimmed by 5 bases and J by 2 bases, 11 bases remained unmatched. The CDR3 has 16 residues. The chain employs TRBV7-9 and TRBJ1-2, with 7 bases lining up with TRBD1. The source material was PBMCs. The receptor comes from a human donor in good health (CMV status not recorded). Some clones in this sample may be carry-over from other donors' samples. As DNA, the CDR3 is TGTGCCAGCAGCCCCAGCCCAAGACAGGGAAACTATGGCTACACCTTC. This translates into CASSPSPRQGNYGYTF.